The clone carrying this T cell receptor beta chain was seen many times. Its antigen remains unidentified. The data belong to a study of glioma-infiltrating T cells. The germline gives CDR1 SGHVS, CDR2 FNYEAQ. Trimming took off 5 bases at V and 2 bases at J, with 10 bases between the two ends. CDR3 length equals 14 residues. TCR alpha and beta CDR3 regions were amplified from RNA using iRepertoire nested multiplex PCR. One-step reverse transcription and amplification started from approximately 100-400 ng of tissue mRNA or PBMC total RNA. One entry per CDR3 protein, called by TCRdb with MiXCR from the multiplex PCR reads. The repertoire holds about 130,000 distinct CDR3 sequences, with approximately 24% as singletons. Broader study findings: Tissue and blood shared very few CDR3 sequences. Tissue-blood divergence was below expectation in non-neoplastic patients, above in gliomas.

The source material was glioma tissue, nonneoplastic brain tissue, or PBMCs (not recorded which). This sequence joins TRBV7-6 and TRBJ2-1; D unclear. The receptor's source is a human donor with low-grade glioma or glioblastoma, undergoing nonglioma brain surgery, or in good health (not recorded which). Here the CDR3 DNA reads TGTGCCAGCAGCCAAGGGTCTCCCTACAATGAGCAGTTCTTC. This encodes CASSQGSPYNEQFF.